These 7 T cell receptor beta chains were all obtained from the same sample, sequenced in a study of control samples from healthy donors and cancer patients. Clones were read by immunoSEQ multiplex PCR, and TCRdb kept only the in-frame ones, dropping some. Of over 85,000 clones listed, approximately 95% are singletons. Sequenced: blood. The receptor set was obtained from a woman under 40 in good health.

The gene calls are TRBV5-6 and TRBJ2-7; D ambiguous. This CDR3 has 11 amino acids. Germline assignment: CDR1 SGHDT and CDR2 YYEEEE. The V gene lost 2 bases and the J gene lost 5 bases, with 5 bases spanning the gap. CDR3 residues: CASSFNHEQYF. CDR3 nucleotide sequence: TGTGCCAGCAGCTTTAACCACGAGCAGTACTTC.

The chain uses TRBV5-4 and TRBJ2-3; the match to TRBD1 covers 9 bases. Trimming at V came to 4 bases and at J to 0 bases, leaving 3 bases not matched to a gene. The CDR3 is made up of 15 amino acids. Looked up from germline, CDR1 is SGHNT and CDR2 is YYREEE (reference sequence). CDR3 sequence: CASSPGTGSTDTQYF. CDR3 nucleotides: TGTGCCAGCAGCCCCGGGACAGGGAGCACAGATACGCAGTATTTT.

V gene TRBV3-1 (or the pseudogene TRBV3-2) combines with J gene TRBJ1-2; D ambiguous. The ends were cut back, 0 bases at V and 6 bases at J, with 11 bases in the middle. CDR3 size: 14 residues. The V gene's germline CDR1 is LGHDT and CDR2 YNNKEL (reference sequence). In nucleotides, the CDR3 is TGTGCCAGCAGCCAAGATAATCAAAGAGATGGCTACACCTTC. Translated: CASSQDNQRDGYTF.

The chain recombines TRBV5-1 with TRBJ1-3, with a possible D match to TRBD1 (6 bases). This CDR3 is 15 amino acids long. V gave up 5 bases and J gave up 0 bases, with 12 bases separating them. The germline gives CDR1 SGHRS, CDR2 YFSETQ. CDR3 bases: TGCGCCAGCAGGGATGACAGGAGCTCTGGAAACACCATATATTTT. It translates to CASRDDRSSGNTIYF.

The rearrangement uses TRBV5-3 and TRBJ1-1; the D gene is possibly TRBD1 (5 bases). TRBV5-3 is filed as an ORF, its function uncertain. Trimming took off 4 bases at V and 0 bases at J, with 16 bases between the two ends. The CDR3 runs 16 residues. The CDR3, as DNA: TGTGCCAGAAGCCCTGCGTGGCGACAGATGAACACTGAAGCTTTCTTT. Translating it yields CARSPAWRQMNTEAFF.

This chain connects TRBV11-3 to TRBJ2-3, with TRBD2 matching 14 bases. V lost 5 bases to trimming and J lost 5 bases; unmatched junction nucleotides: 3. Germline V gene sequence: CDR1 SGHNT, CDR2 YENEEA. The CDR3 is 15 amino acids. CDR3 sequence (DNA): TGTGCCAGCAGCCGAGGGACTAGCGGGAGAGATACGCAGTATTTT. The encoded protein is CASSRGTSGRDTQYF.

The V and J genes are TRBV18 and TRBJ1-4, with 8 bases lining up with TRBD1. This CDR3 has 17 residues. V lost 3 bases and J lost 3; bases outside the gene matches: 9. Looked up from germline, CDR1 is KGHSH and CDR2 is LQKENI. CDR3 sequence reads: CASSPTGQGSANEKLFF. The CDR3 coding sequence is TGTGCCAGCTCACCCACCGGACAGGGTTCAGCTAATGAAAAACTGTTTTTT.